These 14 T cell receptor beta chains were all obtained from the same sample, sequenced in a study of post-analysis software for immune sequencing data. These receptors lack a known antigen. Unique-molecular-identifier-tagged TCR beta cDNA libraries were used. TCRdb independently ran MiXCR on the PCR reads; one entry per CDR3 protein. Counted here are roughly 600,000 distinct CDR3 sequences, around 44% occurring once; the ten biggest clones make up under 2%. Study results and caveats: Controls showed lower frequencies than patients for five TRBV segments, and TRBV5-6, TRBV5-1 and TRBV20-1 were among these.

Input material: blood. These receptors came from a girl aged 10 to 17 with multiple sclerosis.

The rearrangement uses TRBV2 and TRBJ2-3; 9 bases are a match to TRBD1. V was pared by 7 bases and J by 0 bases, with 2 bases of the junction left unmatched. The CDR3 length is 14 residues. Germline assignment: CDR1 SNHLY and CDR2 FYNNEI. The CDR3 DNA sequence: TGTGCCAGCAAGACAGGGGGGAGCACAGATACGCAGTATTTT. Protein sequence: CASKTGGSTDTQYF.

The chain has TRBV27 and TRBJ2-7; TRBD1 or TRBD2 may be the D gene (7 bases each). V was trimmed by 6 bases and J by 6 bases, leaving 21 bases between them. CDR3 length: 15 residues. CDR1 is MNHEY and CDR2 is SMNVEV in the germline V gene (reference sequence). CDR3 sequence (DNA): TGTGCCAGCAGGCCAGGGGGGGGCTTCGTACCCGAGCAGTACTTC. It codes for CASRPGGGFVPEQYF.

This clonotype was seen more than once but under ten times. This chain's CDR3 is CASSLELVTQYF. CDR3 coding DNA: TGTGCCAGCAGCTTAGAACTAGTGACGCAGTATTTT. The chain couples TRBV7-2 to TRBJ2-3; weak D call: TRBD2 (5 bases). The CDR3 length is 12 residues. The V end was cut by 1 base, the J end by 9 bases, with 8 bases between. In germline, CDR1 is SGHTA, CDR2 FQGNSA.

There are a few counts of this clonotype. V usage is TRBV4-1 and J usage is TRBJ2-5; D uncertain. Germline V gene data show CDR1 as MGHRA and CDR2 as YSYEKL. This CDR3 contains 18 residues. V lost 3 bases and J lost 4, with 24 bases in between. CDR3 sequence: CASSQYAGSNSLGETQYF. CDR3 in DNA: TGCGCCAGCAGCCAGTATGCCGGGTCCAACTCCCTGGGAGAGACCCAGTACTTC.

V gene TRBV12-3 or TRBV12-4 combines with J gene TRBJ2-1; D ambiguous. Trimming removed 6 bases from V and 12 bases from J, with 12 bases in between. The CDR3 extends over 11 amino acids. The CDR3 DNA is TGTGCCAGCAGAGACTCGAGTCCGCAGTTCTTC. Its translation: CASRDSSPQFF.

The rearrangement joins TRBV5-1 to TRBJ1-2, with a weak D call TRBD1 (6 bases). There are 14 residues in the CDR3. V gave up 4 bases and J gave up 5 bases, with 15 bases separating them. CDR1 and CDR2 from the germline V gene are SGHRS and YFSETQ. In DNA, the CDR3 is TGCGCCAGCAGCGGGGGCCAGGCGTCTTATGGCTACACCTTC. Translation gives CASSGGQASYGYTF.

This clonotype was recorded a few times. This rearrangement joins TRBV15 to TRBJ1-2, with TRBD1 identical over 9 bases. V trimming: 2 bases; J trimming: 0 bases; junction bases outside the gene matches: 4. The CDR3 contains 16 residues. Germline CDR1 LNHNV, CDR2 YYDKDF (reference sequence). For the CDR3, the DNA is TGTGCCACCAGCAGAAGACAGGGGGTTTCTAACTATGGCTACACCTTC. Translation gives CATSRRQGVSNYGYTF.

The CDR3 region has the DNA TGTGCCAGCAGCCCCACCGAGGGGAGGGTCACTGAAGCTTTCTTT. This gives the protein CASSPTEGRVTEAFF. The rearrangement uses TRBV7-3 and TRBJ1-1; the D gene is possibly TRBD1 (5 bases). The CDR3 totals 15 residues. Germline lookup yields CDR1 SGHTA and CDR2 FQGTGA. V lost 5 bases and J lost 4, with 17 bases in between.

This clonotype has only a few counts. CDR3 residues: CATGRQGTGEQYF. CDR3 DNA sequence: TGTGCCACAGGCAGGCAGGGGACAGGTGAGCAGTACTTC. The chain couples TRBV11-1 to TRBJ2-7, with 8 bases fitting TRBD1. Germline loops: CDR1 SGHAT, CDR2 FQDESV (reference sequence). This CDR3 has 13 amino acids. V trimming: 10 bases; J trimming: 7 bases; junction bases outside the gene matches: 12.

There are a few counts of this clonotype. CDR3 nucleotides: TGTGCCAGCAGTTTAGATGAGCTAGCGGGGGACCAAGAGACCCAGTACTTC. It encodes CASSLDELAGDQETQYF. The J gene is TRBJ2-5, the V gene TRBV12-3 or TRBV12-4; 10 nucleotides line up with TRBD2. The J segment lost 0 bases and the V segment lost 1 base, leaving 5 bases of the junction unmatched. This CDR3 comprises 17 residues.

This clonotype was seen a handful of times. The chain's CDR3 is CASSFRSAQETQYF. The CDR3 DNA reads TGTGCCAGCAGTTTTAGGTCGGCGCAAGAGACCCAGTACTTC. The chain joins TRBV27 to TRBJ2-5; D gene unclear. CDR3 length: 14 amino acids. CDR1 is MNHEY, CDR2 SMNVEV, per germline (reference sequence). V dropped 3 bases and J dropped 2 bases, with 10 bases sitting between them.

This chain's CDR3 is CASSPGEGTEAFF. CDR3 sequence (DNA): TGTGCCAGCAGCCCCGGCGAAGGCACTGAAGCTTTCTTT. The gene calls are TRBV7-8 and TRBJ1-1; D call uncertain. The CDR3 is 13 residues long. Germline V gene sequence: CDR1 SGHVS, CDR2 FQNEAQ. V was shortened by 5 bases and J by 4 bases, with 11 bases between the two germline ends.

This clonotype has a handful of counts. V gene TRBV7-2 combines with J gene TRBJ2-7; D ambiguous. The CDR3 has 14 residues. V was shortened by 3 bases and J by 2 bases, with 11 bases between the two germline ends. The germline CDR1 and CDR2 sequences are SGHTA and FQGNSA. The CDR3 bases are TGTGCCAGCAGCTTTTTGGCAGTCACCTACGAGCAGTACTTC. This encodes CASSFLAVTYEQYF.

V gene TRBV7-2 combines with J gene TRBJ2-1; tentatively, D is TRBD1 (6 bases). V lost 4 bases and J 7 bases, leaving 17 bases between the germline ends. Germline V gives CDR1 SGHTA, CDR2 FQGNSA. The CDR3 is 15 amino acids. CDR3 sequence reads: CASSSRDTGRNEQFF. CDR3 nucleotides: TGTGCCAGCAGCTCACGGGACACGGGAAGGAATGAGCAGTTCTTC.